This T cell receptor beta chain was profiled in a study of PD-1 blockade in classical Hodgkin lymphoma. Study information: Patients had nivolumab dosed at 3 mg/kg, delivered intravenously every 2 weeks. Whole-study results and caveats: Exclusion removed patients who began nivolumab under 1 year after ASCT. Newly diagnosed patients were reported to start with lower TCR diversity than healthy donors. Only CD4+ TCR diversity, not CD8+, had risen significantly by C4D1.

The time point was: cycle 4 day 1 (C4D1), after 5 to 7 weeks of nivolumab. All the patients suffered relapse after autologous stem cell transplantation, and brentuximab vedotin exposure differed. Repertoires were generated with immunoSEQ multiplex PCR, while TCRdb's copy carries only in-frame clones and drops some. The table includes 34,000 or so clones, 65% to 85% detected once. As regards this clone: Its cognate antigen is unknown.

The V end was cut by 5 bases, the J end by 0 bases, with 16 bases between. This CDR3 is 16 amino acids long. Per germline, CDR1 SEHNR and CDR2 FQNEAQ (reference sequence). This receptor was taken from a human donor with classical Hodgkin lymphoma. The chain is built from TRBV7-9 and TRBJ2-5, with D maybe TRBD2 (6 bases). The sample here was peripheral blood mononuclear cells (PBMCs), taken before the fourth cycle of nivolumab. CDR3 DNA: TGTGCCAGCAGCCCGGGGGTGTCGGGTCACCAAGAGACCCAGTACTTC. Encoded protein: CASSPGVSGHQETQYF.